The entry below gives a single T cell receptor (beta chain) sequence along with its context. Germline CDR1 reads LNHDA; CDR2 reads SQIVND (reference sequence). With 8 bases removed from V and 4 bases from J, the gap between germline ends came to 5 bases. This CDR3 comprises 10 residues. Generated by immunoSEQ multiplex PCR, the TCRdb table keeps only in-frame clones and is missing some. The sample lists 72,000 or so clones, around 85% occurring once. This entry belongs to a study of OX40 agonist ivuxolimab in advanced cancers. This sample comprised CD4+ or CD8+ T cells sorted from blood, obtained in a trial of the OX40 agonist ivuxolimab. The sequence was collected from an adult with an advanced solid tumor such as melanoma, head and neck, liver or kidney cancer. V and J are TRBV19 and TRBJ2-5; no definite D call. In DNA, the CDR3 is TGTGCCAGTCGAAGAGAGACCCAGTACTTC. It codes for CASRRETQYF.